This TCR beta chain came from a study of regulatory T cells in long-lasting Graves disease. Overall study findings and caveats: Persistent disease preferred TRBV28, TRBJ1-2 and TRBJ2-5; new disease, TRBV20-1 and TRBJ2-1.

V lost 4 bases to trimming and J lost 6 bases, with 11 bases between them. The CDR3 has 14 amino acids. Germline V gene data show CDR1 as SGDLS and CDR2 as YYNGEE. This sample's time point: newly diagnosed GD, antithyroid drugs for less than 3 months. PBMC-derived RNA was used for the TCR library. Concerning this clonotype itself: Its antigen is unidentified.

Construction of TCR beta libraries relied on iRepertoire HTBI primers and on Arm-PCR targeting CDR3 regions. From the multiplex PCR reads, TCRdb called clonotypes with MiXCR, one entry per CDR3 protein. The profile shows 450,000 to 650,000 distinct CDR3 sequences, about 16% of them singletons. This same sample was also part of a study on T cells in Graves' hyperthyroidism and ophthalmopathy.

This sequence joins TRBV9 and TRBJ1-6, with a tentative D call TRBD1 (5 bases). The starting material was peripheral blood mononuclear cells (PBMCs), obtained at new diagnosis, from a patient treated with antithyroid drugs. The TCR originated in a woman in her forties or fifties with Graves disease. The DNA of the CDR3 is TGTGCCAGCAGCAGCGCAGGGTTTAATTCACCCCTCCACTTT. This codes for CASSSAGFNSPLHF.